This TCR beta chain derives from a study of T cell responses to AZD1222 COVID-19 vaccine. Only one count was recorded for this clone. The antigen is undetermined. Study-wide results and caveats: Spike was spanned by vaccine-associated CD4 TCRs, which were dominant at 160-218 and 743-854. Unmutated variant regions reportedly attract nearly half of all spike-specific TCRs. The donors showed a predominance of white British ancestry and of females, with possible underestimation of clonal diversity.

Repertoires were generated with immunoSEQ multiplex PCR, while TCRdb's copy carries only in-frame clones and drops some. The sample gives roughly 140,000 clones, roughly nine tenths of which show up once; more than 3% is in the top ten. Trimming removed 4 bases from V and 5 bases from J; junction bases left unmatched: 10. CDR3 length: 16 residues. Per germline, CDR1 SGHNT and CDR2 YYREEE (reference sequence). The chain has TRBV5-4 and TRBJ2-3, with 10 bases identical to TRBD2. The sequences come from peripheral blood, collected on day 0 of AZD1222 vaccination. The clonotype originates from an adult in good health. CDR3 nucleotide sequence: TGTGCCAGCAGCCCCCAAATAGCGGGGGGAGGAGATACGCAGTATTTT. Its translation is CASSPQIAGGGDTQYF.